This passage covers 3 T cell receptor beta chains from one sample sequenced in a study of T cell responses to AZD1222 COVID-19 vaccine. Assay: immunoSEQ multiplex PCR; the TCRdb copy retains only in-frame clones and omits some. The sample lists approximately 120,000 clones, roughly 90% occurring once. The input for sequencing was peripheral blood, taken on day 0 of AZD1222 vaccination. Source of these receptors: an adult in good health.

The chain carries TRBV25-1 and TRBJ2-7; D assignment may be TRBD1 or TRBD2 (5 bases each). Per the germline V gene, CDR1 is MGHDK and CDR2 is SYGVNS. Trimming pared 8 bases from V and 2 bases from J, leaving 16 bases between. The CDR3 consists of 14 residues. CDR3 DNA: TGTGCCAGCGGTCCCGAAGGGACGCCCTACGAGCAGTACTTC. Protein sequence: CASGPEGTPYEQYF.

The chain has TRBV9 and TRBJ1-2; tentative D call: TRBD1 (5 bases). The germline CDR1 and CDR2 sequences are SGDLS and YYNGEE. The ends were cut back, 3 bases at V and 6 bases at J, with 15 bases in the middle. The CDR3 is 14 amino acids. CDR3 amino acids: CASSAFLRDDGYTF. The DNA of the CDR3 is TGTGCCAGCAGCGCTTTCTTGCGGGACGATGGCTACACCTTC.

The chain has TRBV13 and TRBJ2-1, with 13 bases identical to TRBD2. After removal of 4 bases from V and 0 bases from J, the junction contained 9 bases not matched to a gene. Per the germline V gene, CDR1 is PRHDT and CDR2 is FYEKMQ (reference sequence). The CDR3 extends over 19 amino acids. The CDR3 bases are TGTGCCAGCAGCTACCGACTAGCGGGGGGCGGCGGCTCCTACAATGAGCAGTTCTTC. Its protein is CASSYRLAGGGGSYNEQFF.